This T cell receptor (beta chain) comes out of a study of blood T cell repertoires in COVID-19 (dated by TCRdb to between 2020 and 2021). Looking at the study overall: Samples from collaborators originated in the United States, Italy and Spain and spanned both the acute and convalescent phases of COVID-19. A de-identified subject ID, COVID-19 status, age in years and sex were almost always included in the sample metadata. Where available, HLA class I and class II types were taken from metadata supplied by the sample provider and were not determined by assay-based typing. The repertoires were released in a freely available public database intended as a resource for research on the immune response to SARS-CoV-2. The prospective study material was composed of cDNA or gDNA derived from T cells, B-cell-depleted T cells, or PBMCs. The dataset comprised deeply sampled blood TCRbeta repertoires from subjects exposed to, actively infected with, or recovered from COVID-19. Samples came from the ongoing ImmuneRACE study (first 160 participants) plus 1,254 subjects from 6 global collaborators. The paper as a whole reports these results and caveats: The quantity of clinical and demographic metadata differed by source and by participant and was supplied without curation.

TCRbeta CDR3 regions were amplified from genomic DNA by means of the immunoSEQ Assay, a bias-controlled multiplex PCR. The paper's processing steps were these. The number of nucleated cells in each sample was estimated from the amplification of reference gene primers within the assay. Sequence reads were collapsed and filtered to measure the absolute abundance of every unique TCRbeta CDR3 rearrangement. Productive Simpson clonality was computed per sample as the square root of Simpson's diversity index over productive rearrangements. TCRdb took over this immuneACCESS table, retaining in-frame rearrangements with V and J assigned. Such tables are incomplete; in checked studies, under half of the missing clones stem from an unresolved V gene, and the remainder is unexplained. V and J calls and clone size are those listed in that table; D and trimming were worked out from the DNA. The sample table shows about 83,000 clones, and roughly 86% are seen once. In total, the top ten clones hold approximately 22% of the sample.

Concerning this clone: The antigen it binds to is not known. Per-base quality was not reported, and no clone a single base away is much larger than it.

Collaborating institutions collected whole blood in K2EDTA tubes following their own protocols. For TCRbeta analysis, collaborators shipped samples in one of three forms: frozen whole blood, isolated PBMCs, or DNA extracted from either of those sample types. V lost 10 bases and J lost 1 base, and the count of bases not matched to a germline gene is 10. The germline V gene (reference sequence) sets CDR1 to LNHDA and CDR2 to SQIVND. Counted from cysteine to phenylalanine, this CDR3 has 15 amino acids. Just the 45-base CDR3 DNA is kept, in frame starting at base 1. The chain uses TRBV19 and TRBJ1-5, and TRBD1 matches 7 of the central bases. This receptor was taken from a woman at least 80 years old in a cohort sampled during active or convalescent COVID-19. The sample taken for sequencing was peripheral blood. The bases are TGTGCCACCAAGCCTATGGGACAGAGCAATCAGCCCCAGCATTTT. Translated, it gives CATKPMGQSNQPQHF.